This paragraph covers one T cell receptor beta chain sequence. This sample was included in a study of blood T cell repertoires in COVID-19. Study context: Samples of COVID-19 (acute and convalescent) were obtained from the United States, Italy and Spain. Sources were T cells, B-cell-depleted T cells, or PBMCs; the material itself was cDNA or gDNA.

V lost 2 bases to trimming and J lost 8 bases; unmatched junction nucleotides: 6. Germline assignment: CDR1 SGDLS and CDR2 YYNGEE. The CDR3 runs 15 residues. Authors' analysis steps: The assay estimated nucleated cells by amplifying reference gene primers. Clones were read by immunoSEQ multiplex PCR, and TCRdb kept only the in-frame ones, dropping some. V and J calls and clone size come straight from that table; D and trimming were deduced from the DNA. The table lists under 150,000 clones, approximately 82% of them singletons, with roughly 10% in the top ten. The chain recombines TRBV9 with TRBJ2-1; 11 bases match TRBD2. Specimen: peripheral blood. The source of this sequence is a man aged 35 to 55 with active or convalescent COVID-19. CDR3 DNA sequence: TGTGCCAGCAGCGTTAGCGGGGGGGCCAAGGATGAGCAGTTCTTC. It codes for CASSVSGGAKDEQFF.